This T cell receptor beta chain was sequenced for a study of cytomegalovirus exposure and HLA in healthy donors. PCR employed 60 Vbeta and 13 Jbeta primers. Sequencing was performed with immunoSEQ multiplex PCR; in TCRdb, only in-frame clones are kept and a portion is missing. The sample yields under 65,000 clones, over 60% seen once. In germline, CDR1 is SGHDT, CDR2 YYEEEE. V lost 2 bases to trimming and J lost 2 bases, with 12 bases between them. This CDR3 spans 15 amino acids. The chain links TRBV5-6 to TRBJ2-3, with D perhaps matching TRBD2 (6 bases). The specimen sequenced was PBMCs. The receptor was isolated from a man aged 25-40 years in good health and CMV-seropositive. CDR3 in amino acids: CASSFLAGITDTQYF. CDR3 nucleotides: TGTGCCAGCAGCTTCCTTGCGGGGATCACAGATACGCAGTATTTT.